These 9 T cell receptor beta chains came from one sample sequenced in a study of response to subunit inactivated influenza vaccine. Via MiXCR, TCRdb re-called the RT-PCR reads, giving one row per CDR3 protein. The profile shows around 520,000 distinct CDR3 sequences, about 12% of them singletons. The sequenced sample was PBMCs from blood, obtained on the day of vaccination. These receptors originate from a man between 45 and 60 years old who received an inactivated influenza vaccine.

The genes are TRBV11-1 and TRBJ2-3; 16 nucleotides match TRBD2. The V and J ends lost 5 bases and 3 bases, in that order; junction bases with no gene match: 8. Germline lookup yields CDR1 SGHAT and CDR2 FQDESV (reference sequence). This CDR3 is 18 amino acids long. The CDR3 DNA sequence: TGTGCCAGCAGCGGCCTGGGACTAGCGGGAGGGCGAACAGATACGCAGTATTTT. Encoded protein: CASSGLGLAGGRTDTQYF.

In its sample, this clonotype was seen a few times. The V and J genes are TRBV10-1 and TRBJ2-2, with D perhaps TRBD1 (6 bases). The germline gives CDR1 WNHNN, CDR2 SYGVQD (reference sequence). Trimming pared 6 bases from V and 1 base from J, leaving 9 bases between. The CDR3 has 14 residues. CDR3 residues: CASRKQGNTGELFF. The DNA for the CDR3 is TGCGCCAGCAGGAAACAGGGGAACACCGGGGAGCTGTTTTTT.

The sample holds many counts of this clonotype. CDR3 in DNA: TGTGCCAGCAGGAAGGATCGCACAGATACGCAGTATTTT. Translating gives CASRKDRTDTQYF. The chain couples TRBV7-3 to TRBJ2-3, with D unclear. The CDR3 sequence is 13 residues long. Trimming pared 6 bases from V and 1 base from J, leaving 8 bases between. Germline CDR1 reads SGHTA; CDR2 reads FQGTGA.

This clonotype was detected only a few times. The V call is TRBV6-1, the J call TRBJ2-5; 9 nucleotides line up with TRBD1. This CDR3 is 16 amino acids long. V dropped 8 bases and J dropped 4; count of bases not matched to a gene: 14. Germline CDR1 reads MNHNS; CDR2 reads SASEGT. The CDR3 is CASSPRGQGYRETQYF. The CDR3 DNA reads as TGTGCCAGCTCACCTAGGGGACAGGGTTATCGAGAGACCCAGTACTTC.

This clonotype was seen only a few times. CDR3 DNA: TGCGCCAGCAGCTTCGGAGATCGGGAATCACCCCTCCACTTT. It translates to CASSFGDRESPLHF. The chain carries TRBV5-1 and TRBJ1-6, with D uncertain. Germline loops: CDR1 SGHRS, CDR2 YFSETQ. The CDR3 runs to 14 residues. Deletions cut 2 bases from V and 10 bases from J, with 13 bases between.

This clonotype was seen a few times. The chain is built from TRBV6-1 and TRBJ1-1; unclear D gene. CDR1 and CDR2 from the germline V gene are MNHNS and SASEGT. The CDR3 covers 12 residues. V shed 7 bases and J shed 1 base, with 7 bases lying between them. CDR3 sequence: CASTFQNTEAFF. DNA for the CDR3: TGTGCCAGCACGTTCCAGAACACTGAAGCTTTCTTT.

This clonotype was found a few times. This chain joins TRBV4-1 and TRBJ2-2; D unresolved. Germline assignment: CDR1 MGHRA and CDR2 YSYEKL. CDR3 size: 15 residues. Trimming took off 2 bases at V and 0 bases at J, with 7 bases between the two ends. CDR3 sequence reads: CASSQFRANTGELFF. The CDR3 nucleotides read TGCGCCAGCAGCCAATTTAGAGCGAACACCGGGGAGCTGTTTTTT.

J is TRBJ2-1 and V is TRBV7-8; 8 bases align to TRBD1. CDR3 length equals 12 residues. The junction had 6 bases not matched to a gene; V was cut back by 5 bases and J by 12 bases. Germline assignment: CDR1 SGHVS and CDR2 FQNEAQ. CDR3 residues: CASSPDRGRQFF. The CDR3, as DNA: TGTGCCAGCAGCCCTGACAGGGGTAGGCAGTTCTTC.

Worth noting for this clonotype: The germline gene is not matched at one end of the junction; a read error may be the cause. As DNA, the CDR3 is TGTGCCAGTAGCATAGGGGGTGAGGGATACAATGAGCAGTTCTTC. Protein: CASSIGGEGYNEQFF. The rearrangement links TRBV19 to TRBJ2-1; tentatively, D is TRBD1 (6 bases). In germline, CDR1 is LNHDA, CDR2 SQIVND (reference sequence). CDR3 length equals 15 residues.